This TCR beta chain appears in the sequencing data of a study of cytomegalovirus exposure and HLA in healthy donors. Study observations and caveats: Most of the TCR beta V segments (in an earlier analysis) were productive either about 87% or about 30% of the time.

Trimming at V came to 5 bases and at J to 4 bases, leaving 14 bases not matched to a gene. This CDR3 comprises 17 residues. Germline V gene lookup returns CDR1 SGHVS and CDR2 FNYEAQ. Remarks on this clone: The antigen remains unidentified.

60 Vbeta and 13 Jbeta primers were used in PCR. Sequencing used immunoSEQ multiplex PCR; TCRdb keeps in-frame clones, though not all of them. The table records some 170,000 clones, about 80% of them present only once. The TCR comes from a man aged 18 to 35 in good health and CMV-seropositive. This rearrangement joins TRBV7-6 to TRBJ1-1; 9 positions agree with TRBD1. The sequenced sample consisted of PBMCs. CDR3 loop: CASSPRDRARSGTEAFF. The DNA of the CDR3 is TGTGCCAGCAGCCCCCGGGACAGGGCTCGGTCCGGCACTGAAGCTTTCTTT. The full variable domain, in which reference TRBV7-6 and TRBJ1-1 provide the parts outside the CDR3, is GAGVSQSPRYKVTKRGQDVALRCDPISGHVSLYWYRQALGQGPEFLTYFNYEAQQDKSGLPNDRFSAERPEGSISTLTIQRTEQRDSAMYRCASSPRDRARSGTEAFFGQGTRLTVV.